Detailed here is one T cell receptor beta chain. The data stem from a study of cytotoxic CD8 clonotypes in ibrutinib-treated CLL. Trimming cost V 2 bases and J 0 bases; bases outside gene matches: 4. The germline CDR1 and CDR2 sequences are SGHNT and YYREEE (reference sequence). The CDR3 has 16 amino acids. The data were produced by immunoSEQ multiplex PCR, yet TCRdb's version contains in-frame clones alone and is incomplete. The profile covers approximately 20,000 clones, with 81% appearing a single time and 5% to 7% taken by the ten largest. The sequenced sample was PBMCs, obtained before ibrutinib treatment. The clonotype comes from a human donor with chronic lymphocytic leukemia. This rearrangement joins TRBV5-4 to TRBJ2-4, with 8 positions matching TRBD1. The CDR3 protein is CASSFGTGIAKNIQYF. CDR3 DNA sequence: TGTGCCAGCAGCTTCGGGACAGGTATAGCCAAAAACATTCAGTACTTC.